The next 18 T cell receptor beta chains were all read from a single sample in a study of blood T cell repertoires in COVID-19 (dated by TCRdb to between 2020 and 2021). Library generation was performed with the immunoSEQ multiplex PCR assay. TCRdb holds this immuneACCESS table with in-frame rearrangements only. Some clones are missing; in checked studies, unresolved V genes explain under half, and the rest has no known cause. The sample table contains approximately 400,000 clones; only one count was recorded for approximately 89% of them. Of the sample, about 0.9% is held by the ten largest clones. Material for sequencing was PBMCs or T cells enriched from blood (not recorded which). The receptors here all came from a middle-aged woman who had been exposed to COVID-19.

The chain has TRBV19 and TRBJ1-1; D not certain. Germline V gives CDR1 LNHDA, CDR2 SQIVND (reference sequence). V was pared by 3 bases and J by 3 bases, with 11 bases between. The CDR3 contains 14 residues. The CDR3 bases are TGTGCCAGTAGTATCGGGGTTTCAGACACTGAAGCTTTCTTT. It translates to CASSIGVSDTEAFF.

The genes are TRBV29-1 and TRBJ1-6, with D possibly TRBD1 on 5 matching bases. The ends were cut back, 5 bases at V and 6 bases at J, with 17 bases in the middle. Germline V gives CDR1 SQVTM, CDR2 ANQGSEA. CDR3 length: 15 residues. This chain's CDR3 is CSVSESAGFNSPLHF. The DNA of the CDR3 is TGCAGCGTTTCCGAGTCGGCAGGGTTTAATTCACCCCTCCACTTT.

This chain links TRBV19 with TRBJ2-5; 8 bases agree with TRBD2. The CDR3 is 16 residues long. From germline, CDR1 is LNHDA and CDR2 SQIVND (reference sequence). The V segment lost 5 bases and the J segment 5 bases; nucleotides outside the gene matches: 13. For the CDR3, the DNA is TGTGCCAGTAGTTTGTCAAGCGGGGGATTCGGGGAGACCCAGTACTTC. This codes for CASSLSSGGFGETQYF.

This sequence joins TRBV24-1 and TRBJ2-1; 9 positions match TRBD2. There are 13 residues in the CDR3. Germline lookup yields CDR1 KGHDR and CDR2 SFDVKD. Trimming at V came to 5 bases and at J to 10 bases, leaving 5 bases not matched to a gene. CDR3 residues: CATSGRGLAEQFF. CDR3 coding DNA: TGTGCCACCAGTGGCCGAGGACTAGCGGAGCAGTTCTTC.

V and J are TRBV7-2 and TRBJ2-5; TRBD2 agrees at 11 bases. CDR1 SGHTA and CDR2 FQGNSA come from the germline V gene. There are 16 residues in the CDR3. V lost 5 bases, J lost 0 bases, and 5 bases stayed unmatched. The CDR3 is CASSTRTSGYQETQYF. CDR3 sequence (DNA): TGTGCCAGCAGCACTAGGACTAGCGGGTACCAAGAGACCCAGTACTTC. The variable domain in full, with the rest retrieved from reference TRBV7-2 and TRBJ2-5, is GAGVSQSPSNKVTEKGKDVELRCDPISGHTALYWYRQSLGQGLEFLIYFQGNSAPDKSGLPSDRFSAERTGGSVSTLTIQRTQQEDSAVYLCASSTRTSGYQETQYFGPGTRLLVL.

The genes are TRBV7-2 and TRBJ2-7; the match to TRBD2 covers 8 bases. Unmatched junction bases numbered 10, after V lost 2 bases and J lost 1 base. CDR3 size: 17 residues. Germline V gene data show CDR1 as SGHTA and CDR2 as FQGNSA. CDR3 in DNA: TGTGCCAGCAGCTTACGAGTCGGGAGGGAAAGGTCCTACGAGCAGTACTTC. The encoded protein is CASSLRVGRERSYEQYF.

CDR3 nucleotide sequence: TGTGCCAGCAGTTACTGGGCAGGTCTTGGCCCTGCTGAAGCTTTCTTT. Protein: CASSYWAGLGPAEAFF. This sequence joins TRBV6-2 or TRBV6-3 and TRBJ1-1; D is unclear. The CDR3 totals 16 residues. Germline V gives CDR1 MNHEY, CDR2 SVGEGT. Trimming left V 1 base short and J 6 bases short, with 18 bases between.

CDR3 amino acids: CATSRITATFYEQYF. The CDR3 DNA is TGTGCCACCAGCAGGATCACAGCCACCTTCTACGAGCAGTACTTC. This chain joins TRBV15 and TRBJ2-7; D is uncertain. Per germline, CDR1 LNHNV and CDR2 YYDKDF (reference sequence). The CDR3 has 15 amino acids. Trimming took off 3 bases at V and 3 bases at J, with 15 bases between the two ends.

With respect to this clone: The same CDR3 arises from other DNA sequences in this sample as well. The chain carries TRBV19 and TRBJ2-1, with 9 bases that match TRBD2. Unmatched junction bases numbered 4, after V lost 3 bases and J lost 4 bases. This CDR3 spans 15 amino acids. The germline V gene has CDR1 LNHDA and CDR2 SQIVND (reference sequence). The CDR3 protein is CASSMTSGAYNEQFF. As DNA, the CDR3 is TGTGCCAGTAGTATGACTAGCGGAGCATACAATGAGCAGTTCTTC.

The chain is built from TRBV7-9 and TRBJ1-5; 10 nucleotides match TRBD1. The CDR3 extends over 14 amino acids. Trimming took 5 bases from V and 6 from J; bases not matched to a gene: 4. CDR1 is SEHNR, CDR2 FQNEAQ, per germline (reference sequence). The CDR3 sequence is CASSRQGAGQPQHF. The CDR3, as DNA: TGTGCCAGCAGCCGACAGGGGGCGGGTCAGCCCCAGCATTTT.

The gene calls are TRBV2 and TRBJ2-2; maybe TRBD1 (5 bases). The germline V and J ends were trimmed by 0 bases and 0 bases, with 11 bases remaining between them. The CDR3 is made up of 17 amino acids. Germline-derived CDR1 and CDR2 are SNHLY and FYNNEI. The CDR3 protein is CASSEATDTPNTGELFF. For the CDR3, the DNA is TGTGCCAGCAGTGAAGCAACGGACACCCCGAACACCGGGGAGCTGTTTTTT.

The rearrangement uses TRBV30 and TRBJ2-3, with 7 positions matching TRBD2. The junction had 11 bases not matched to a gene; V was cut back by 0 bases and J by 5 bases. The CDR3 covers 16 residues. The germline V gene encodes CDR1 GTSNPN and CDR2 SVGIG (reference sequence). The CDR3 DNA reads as TGTGCCTGGAGTGTTAGCAAGACTAGCCTGAAAGATACGCAGTATTTT. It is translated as CAWSVSKTSLKDTQYF.

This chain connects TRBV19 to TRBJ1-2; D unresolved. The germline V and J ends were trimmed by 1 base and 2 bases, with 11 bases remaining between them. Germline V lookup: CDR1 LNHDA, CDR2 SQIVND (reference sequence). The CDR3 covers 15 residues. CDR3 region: CASSIVSGSNYGYTF. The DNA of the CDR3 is TGTGCCAGTAGTATAGTTAGTGGTTCGAACTATGGCTACACCTTC.

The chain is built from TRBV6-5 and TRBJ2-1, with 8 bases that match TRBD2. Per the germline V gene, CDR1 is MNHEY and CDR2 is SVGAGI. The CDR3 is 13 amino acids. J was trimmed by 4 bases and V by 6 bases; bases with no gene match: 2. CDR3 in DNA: TGTGCCAGCAGGATAGCGGGATACAATGAGCAGTTCTTC. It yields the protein CASRIAGYNEQFF.

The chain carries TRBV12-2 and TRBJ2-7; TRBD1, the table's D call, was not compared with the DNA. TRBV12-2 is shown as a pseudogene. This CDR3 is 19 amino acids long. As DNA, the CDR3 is TGTGCAAGTCGCTTAGCGGGGACAGTTACCCTACGACAGGTCTCTGAGCAGTACTTC. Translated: CASRLAGTVTLRQVSEQYF.

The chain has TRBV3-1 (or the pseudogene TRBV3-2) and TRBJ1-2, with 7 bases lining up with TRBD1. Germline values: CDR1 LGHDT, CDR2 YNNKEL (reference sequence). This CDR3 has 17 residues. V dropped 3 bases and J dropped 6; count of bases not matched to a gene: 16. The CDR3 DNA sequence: TGTGCCAGCAGCCATGGCCCTCCGGGACAGAGGACCCATGGCTACACCTTC. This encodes CASSHGPPGQRTHGYTF.

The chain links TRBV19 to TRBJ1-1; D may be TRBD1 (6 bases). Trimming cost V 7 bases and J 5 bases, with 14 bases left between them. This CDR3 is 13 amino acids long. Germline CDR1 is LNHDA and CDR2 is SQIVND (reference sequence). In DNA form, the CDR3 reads TGTGCCAGTAAAGGACAGAATGGGACTGAAGCTTTCTTT. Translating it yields CASKGQNGTEAFF.

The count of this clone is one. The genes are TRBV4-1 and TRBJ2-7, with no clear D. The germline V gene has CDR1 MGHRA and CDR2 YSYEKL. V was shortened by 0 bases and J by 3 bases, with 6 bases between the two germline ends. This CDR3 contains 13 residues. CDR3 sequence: CASSQEANYEQYF. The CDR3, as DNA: TGCGCCAGCAGCCAAGAAGCCAACTACGAGCAGTACTTC.